These 5 T cell receptor beta chains were all obtained from the same sample, sequenced in a study of early T cells in non-severe SARS-CoV-2 infection. TCRdb fed the 5' RACE reads into MiXCR, producing one record per CDR3 protein. The profile shows around 76,000 distinct CDR3 sequences, about 15% of them singletons. The sample consisted of whole blood, taken at baseline. The origin of the receptors is an adult who was a healthcare worker with PCR-confirmed SARS-CoV-2 infection or an uninfected control (not recorded which).

This clonotype was seen many times. The chain couples TRBV28 to TRBJ2-7; D perhaps matches TRBD2 (5 bases). V was shortened by 2 bases and J by 0 bases, with 8 bases between the two germline ends. The CDR3 is 14 residues long. Germline lookup yields CDR1 MDHEN and CDR2 SYDVKM. The CDR3 nucleotides are TGTGCCAGCAGTTTAACGGGGAGCTCCTACGAGCAGTACTTC. Translating it yields CASSLTGSSYEQYF.

This clonotype was seen ten or more times. This chain links TRBV29-1 with TRBJ2-3; a weak D match, TRBD2 (6 bases). From germline, CDR1 is SQVTM and CDR2 ANQGSEA. The CDR3 is made up of 15 amino acids. The CDR3 spells CSARDSSTTTDTQYF. DNA for the CDR3: TGCAGTGCCCGGGACTCGTCTACTACCACAGATACGCAGTATTTT.

The V call is TRBV6-4, the J call TRBJ2-7, with D possibly being TRBD1 (5 bases). Trimming removed 4 bases at V and 4 bases at J, with 11 bases between. This CDR3 spans 13 amino acids. Germline V gene lookup returns CDR1 MRHNA and CDR2 SNTAGT. The CDR3 loop is CASSGPQDYEQYF. CDR3 nucleotides: TGTGCCAGCAGTGGGCCACAGGATTACGAGCAGTACTTC.

J is TRBJ2-3 and V is TRBV5-6; 13 positions match TRBD2. With V trimmed by 4 bases and J by 1 base, 3 bases remained unmatched. The CDR3 consists of 16 residues. CDR1 and CDR2 from the germline V gene are SGHDT and YYEEEE. CDR3 bases: TGTGCCAGCAGCCCCGGGACTAGCGGGGGCACAGATACGCAGTATTTT. It yields the protein CASSPGTSGGTDTQYF.

The chain links TRBV20-1 to TRBJ2-3; 12 bases agree with TRBD2. This CDR3 has 15 amino acids. J gave up 3 bases and V 2 bases, and 3 bases lay outside the gene matches. Germline V CDR1 and CDR2: DFQATT, SNEGSKA (reference sequence). The CDR3 coding sequence is TGCAGTGCTAGAAAGGGGACTAGCGGGACAGATACGCAGTATTTT. Encoded protein: CSARKGTSGTDTQYF.